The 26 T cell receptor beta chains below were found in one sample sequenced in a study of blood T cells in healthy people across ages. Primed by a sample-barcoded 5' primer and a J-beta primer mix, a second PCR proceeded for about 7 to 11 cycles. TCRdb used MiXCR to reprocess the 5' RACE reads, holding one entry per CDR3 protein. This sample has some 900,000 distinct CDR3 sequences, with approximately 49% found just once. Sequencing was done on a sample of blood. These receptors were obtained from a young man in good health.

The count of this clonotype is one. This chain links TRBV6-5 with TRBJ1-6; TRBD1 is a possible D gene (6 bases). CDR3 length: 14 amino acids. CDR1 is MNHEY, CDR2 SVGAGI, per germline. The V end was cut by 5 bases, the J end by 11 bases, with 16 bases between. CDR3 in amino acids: CASSQGFALAPLHF. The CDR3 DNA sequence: TGTGCCAGCAGTCAGGGGTTCGCTCTGGCACCCCTCCACTTT.

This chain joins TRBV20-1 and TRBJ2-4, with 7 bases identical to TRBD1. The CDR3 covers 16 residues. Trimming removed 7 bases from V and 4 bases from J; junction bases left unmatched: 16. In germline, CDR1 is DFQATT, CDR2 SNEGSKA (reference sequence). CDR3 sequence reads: CSVLRDSLGGKNIQYF. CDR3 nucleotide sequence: TGCAGTGTTCTCCGGGACAGCCTAGGTGGAAAAAACATTCAGTACTTC.

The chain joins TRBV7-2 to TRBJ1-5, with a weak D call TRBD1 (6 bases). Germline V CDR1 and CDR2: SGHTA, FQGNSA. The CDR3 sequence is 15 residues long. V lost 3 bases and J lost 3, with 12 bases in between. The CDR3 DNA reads TGTGCCAGCAGCTTTCTGGACAGAAACAATCAGCCCCAGCATTTT. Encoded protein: CASSFLDRNNQPQHF.

The CDR3 spells CASSFNAWRDTQYF. Written as DNA, the CDR3 is TGTGCCAGCAGTTTTAATGCCTGGCGCGATACGCAGTATTTT. The V and J genes are TRBV12-3 or TRBV12-4 and TRBJ2-3; D remains ambiguous. The V and J ends lost 3 bases and 6 bases respectively, with 13 bases between them. This CDR3 has 14 residues.

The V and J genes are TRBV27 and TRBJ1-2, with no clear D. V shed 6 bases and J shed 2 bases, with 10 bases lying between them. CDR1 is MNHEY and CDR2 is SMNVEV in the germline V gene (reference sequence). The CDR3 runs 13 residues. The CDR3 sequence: CASSGRINYGYTF. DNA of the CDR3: TGTGCCAGCAGCGGACGAATAAACTATGGCTACACCTTC.

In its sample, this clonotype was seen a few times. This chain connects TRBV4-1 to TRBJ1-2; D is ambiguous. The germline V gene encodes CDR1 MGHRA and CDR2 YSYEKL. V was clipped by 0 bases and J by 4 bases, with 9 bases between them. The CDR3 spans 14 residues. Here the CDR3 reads CASSQELQTYGYTF. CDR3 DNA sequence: TGCGCCAGCAGCCAAGAATTACAGACCTATGGCTACACCTTC.

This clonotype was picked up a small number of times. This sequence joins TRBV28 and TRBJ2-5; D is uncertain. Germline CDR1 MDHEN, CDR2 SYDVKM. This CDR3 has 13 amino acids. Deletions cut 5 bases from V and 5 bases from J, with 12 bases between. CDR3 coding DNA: TGTGCCAGCAGTCTAACCTCCCTCGAGACCCAGTACTTC. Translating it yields CASSLTSLETQYF.

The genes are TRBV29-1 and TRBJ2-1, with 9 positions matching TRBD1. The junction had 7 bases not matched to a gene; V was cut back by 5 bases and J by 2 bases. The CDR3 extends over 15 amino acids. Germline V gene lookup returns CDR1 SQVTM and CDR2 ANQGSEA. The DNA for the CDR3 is TGCAGCGTTAAAACCGGGACAGGGACCTACAATGAGCAGTTCTTC. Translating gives CSVKTGTGTYNEQFF.

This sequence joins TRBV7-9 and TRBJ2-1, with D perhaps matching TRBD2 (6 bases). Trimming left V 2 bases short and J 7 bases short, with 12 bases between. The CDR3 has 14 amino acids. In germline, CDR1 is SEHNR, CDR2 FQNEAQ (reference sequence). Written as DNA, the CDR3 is TGTGCCAGCAGCTTATCGGCTAGCGCGAATGAGCAGTTCTTC. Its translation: CASSLSASANEQFF.

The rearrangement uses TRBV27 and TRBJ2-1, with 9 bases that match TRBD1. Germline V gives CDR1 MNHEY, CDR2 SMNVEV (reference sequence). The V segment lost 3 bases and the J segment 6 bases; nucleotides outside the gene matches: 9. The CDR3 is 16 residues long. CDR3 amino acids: CASSLGWGQGVNEQFF. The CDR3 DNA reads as TGTGCCAGCAGTTTGGGTTGGGGACAGGGAGTCAATGAGCAGTTCTTC.

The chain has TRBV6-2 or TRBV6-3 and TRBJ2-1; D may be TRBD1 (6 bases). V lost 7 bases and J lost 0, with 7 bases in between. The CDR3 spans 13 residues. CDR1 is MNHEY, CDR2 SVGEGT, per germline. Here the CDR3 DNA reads TGTGCCAGCAAGGACAGCTCCTACAATGAGCAGTTCTTC. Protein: CASKDSSYNEQFF.

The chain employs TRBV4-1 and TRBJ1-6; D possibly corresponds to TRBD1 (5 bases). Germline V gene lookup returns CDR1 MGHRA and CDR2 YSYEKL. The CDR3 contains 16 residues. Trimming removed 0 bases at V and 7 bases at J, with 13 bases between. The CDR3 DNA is TGCGCCAGCAGCCAAGATTACTCAGGGTCCAATTCACCCCTCCACTTT. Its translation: CASSQDYSGSNSPLHF.

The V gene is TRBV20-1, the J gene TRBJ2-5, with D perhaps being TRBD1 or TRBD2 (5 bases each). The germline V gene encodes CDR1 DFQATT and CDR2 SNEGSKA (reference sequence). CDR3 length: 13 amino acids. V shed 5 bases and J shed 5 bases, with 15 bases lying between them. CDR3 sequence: CSALGQGAETQYF. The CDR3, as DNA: TGCAGTGCTCTCGGCCAGGGAGCGGAGACCCAGTACTTC.

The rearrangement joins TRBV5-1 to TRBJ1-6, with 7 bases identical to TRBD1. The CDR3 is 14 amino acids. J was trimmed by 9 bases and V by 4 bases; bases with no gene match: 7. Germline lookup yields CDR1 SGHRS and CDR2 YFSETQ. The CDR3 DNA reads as TGCGCCAGCAGCGCAGACAGGGTAGTTTCACCCCTCCACTTT. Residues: CASSADRVVSPLHF.

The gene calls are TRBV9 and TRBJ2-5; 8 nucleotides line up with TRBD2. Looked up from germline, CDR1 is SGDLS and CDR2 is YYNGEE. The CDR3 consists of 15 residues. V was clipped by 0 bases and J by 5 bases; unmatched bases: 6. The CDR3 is CASSVGGLGAETQYF. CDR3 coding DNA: TGTGCCAGCAGCGTAGGGGGACTAGGCGCGGAGACCCAGTACTTC.

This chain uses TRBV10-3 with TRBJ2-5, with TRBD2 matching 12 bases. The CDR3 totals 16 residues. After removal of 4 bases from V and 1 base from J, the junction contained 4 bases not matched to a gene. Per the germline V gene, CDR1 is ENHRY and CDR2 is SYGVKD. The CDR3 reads CAISAGLAGFQETQYF. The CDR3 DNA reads TGTGCCATCAGTGCGGGACTAGCGGGTTTCCAAGAGACCCAGTACTTC.

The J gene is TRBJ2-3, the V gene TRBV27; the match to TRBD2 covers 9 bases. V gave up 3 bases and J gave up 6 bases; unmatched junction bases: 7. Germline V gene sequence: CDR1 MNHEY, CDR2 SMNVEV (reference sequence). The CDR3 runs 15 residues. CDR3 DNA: TGTGCCAGCAGTTTGGGGCGGGGGGGCTGTGATACGCAGTATTTT. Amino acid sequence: CASSLGRGGCDTQYF.

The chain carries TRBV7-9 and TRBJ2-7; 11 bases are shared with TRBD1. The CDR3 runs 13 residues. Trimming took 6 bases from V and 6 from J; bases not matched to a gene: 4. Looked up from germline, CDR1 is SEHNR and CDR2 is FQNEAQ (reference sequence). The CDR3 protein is CASRAGQGVEQYF. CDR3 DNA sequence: TGTGCCAGCAGAGCGGGACAGGGGGTCGAGCAGTACTTC.

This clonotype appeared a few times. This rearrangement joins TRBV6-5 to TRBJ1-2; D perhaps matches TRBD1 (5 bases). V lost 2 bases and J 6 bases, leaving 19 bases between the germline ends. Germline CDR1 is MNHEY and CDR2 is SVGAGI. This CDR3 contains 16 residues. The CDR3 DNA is TGTGCCAGCAGTTACCTAGACAGACGTGTAAGAGATGGCTACACCTTC. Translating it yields CASSYLDRRVRDGYTF.

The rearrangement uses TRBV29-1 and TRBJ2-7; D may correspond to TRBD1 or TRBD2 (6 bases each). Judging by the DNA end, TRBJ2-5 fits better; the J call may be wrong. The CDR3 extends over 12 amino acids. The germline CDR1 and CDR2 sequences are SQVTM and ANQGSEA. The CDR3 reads CSVGGAGETQYF. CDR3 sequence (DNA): TGCAGCGTTGGGGGGGCTGGAGAGACCCAGTACTTC.

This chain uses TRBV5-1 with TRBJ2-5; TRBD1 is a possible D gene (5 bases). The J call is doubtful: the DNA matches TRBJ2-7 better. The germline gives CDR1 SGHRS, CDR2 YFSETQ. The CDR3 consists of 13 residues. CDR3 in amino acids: CASSLSGLDEQYF. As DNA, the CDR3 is TGCGCCAGCAGCTTATCAGGGCTCGACGAGCAGTACTTC.

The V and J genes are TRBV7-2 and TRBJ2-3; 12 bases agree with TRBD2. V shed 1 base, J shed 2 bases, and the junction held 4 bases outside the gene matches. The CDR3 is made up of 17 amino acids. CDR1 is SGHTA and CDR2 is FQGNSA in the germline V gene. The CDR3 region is CASSLVGTSGPTDTQYF. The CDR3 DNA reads TGTGCCAGCAGCTTAGTGGGGACTAGCGGGCCCACAGATACGCAGTATTTT.

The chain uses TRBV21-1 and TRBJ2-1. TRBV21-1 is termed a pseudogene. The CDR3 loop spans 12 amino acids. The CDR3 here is CASSKAVNQQFF. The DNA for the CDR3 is TGTGCCAGCAGCAAAGCGGTTAATCAGCAGTTCTTC.

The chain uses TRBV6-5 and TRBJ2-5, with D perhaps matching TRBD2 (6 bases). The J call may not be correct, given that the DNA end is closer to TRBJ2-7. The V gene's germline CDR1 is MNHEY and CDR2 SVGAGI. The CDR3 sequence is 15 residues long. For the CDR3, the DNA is TGTGCCAGCAGCTACACGAGACTAGGCGGCGGCGAGCAGTACTTC. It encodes CASSYTRLGGGEQYF.

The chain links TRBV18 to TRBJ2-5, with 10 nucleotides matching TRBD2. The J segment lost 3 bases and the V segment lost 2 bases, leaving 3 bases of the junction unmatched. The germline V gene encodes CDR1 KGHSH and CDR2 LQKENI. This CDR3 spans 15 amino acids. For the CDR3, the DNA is TGTGCCAGCTCACCAATCAGCGGGGGGGAAGAGACCCAGTACTTC. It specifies CASSPISGGEETQYF.

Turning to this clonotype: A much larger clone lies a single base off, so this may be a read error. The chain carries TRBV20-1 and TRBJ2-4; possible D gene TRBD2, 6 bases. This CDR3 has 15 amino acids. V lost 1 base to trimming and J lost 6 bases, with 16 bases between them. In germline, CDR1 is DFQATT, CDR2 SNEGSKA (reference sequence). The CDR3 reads CSARANGGTGNIQYF. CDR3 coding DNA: TGCAGTGCTAGAGCCAATGGGGGGACCGGAAACATTCAGTACTTC.